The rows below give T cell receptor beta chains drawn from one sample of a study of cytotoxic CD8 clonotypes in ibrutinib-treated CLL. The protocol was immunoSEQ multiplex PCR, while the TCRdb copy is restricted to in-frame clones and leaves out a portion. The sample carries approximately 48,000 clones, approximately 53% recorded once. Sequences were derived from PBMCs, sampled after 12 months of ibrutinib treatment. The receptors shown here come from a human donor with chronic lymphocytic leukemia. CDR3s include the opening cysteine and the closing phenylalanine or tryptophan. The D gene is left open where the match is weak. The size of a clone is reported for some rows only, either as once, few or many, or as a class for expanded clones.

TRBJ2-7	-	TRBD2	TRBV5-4	CASSLRTSNEQYF	TGTGCCAGCAGCTTGAGGACTAGTAACGAGCAGTACTTC
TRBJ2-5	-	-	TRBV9	CASSVGVLPGVRETQYF	TGTGCCAGCAGCGTAGGGGTCCTTCCTGGGGTAAGAGAGACCCAGTACTTC
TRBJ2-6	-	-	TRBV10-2	CASRAPTSGANVLTF	TGCGCCAGCAGGGCCCCTACCTCTGGGGCCAACGTCCTGACTTTC
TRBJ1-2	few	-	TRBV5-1	CASSLDSRLGYTF	TGCGCCAGCAGCTTGGATTCCCGCCTCGGCTACACCTTC
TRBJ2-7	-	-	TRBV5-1	CASSPGADYYEQYF	TGCGCCAGCAGCCCTGGGGCGGACTACTACGAGCAGTACTTC
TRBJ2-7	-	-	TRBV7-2	CASSPPSHEQYF	TGTGCCAGCAGCCCCCCCAGCCACGAGCAGTACTTC
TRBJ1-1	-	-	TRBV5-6	CASSRGQINTEAFF	TGTGCCAGCAGTAGGGGCCAGATAAACACTGAAGCTTTCTTT
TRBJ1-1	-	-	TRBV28	CASGGLNTEAFF	TGTGCCAGCGGGGGCCTGAACACTGAAGCTTTCTTT
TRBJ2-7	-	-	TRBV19	CASTNRQGQIEQYF	TGTGCCAGTACCAACCGGCAGGGCCAAATCGAGCAGTACTTC
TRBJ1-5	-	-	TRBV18	CASSLATAYSNQPQHF	TGTGCCAGCTCACTCGCGACAGCCTATAGCAATCAGCCCCAGCATTTT
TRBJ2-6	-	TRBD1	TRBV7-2	CASNTGQPSGANVLTF	TGTGCCAGCAATACGGGACAGCCCTCTGGGGCCAACGTCCTGACTTTC
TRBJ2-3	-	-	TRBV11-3	CASSEGWDTQYF	TGTGCCAGCAGCGAGGGGTGGGATACGCAGTATTTT
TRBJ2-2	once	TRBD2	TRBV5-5	CASRTGTSGHRDTGELFF	TGTGCCAGCAGAACCGGGACTAGCGGGCATAGGGACACCGGGGAGCTGTTTTTT
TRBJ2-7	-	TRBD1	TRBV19	CASSHPRQGYYEQYF	TGTGCCAGTAGTCACCCACGACAGGGCTACTACGAGCAGTACTTC
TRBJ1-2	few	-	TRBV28	CASSFRGYGYTF	TGTGCCAGCAGTTTCAGAGGCTATGGCTACACCTTC
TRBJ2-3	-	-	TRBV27	CASSSTKGGTDTQYF	TGTGCCAGCAGTTCTACTAAAGGGGGCACAGATACGCAGTATTTT
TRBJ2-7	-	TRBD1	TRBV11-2	CASSLTGTGGGYEQYF	TGTGCCAGCAGCTTAACCGGGACAGGGGGCGGATACGAGCAGTACTTC
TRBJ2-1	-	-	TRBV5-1	CASSSYGQGEQFF	TGCGCCAGCAGCTCCTACGGTCAGGGGGAGCAGTTCTTC
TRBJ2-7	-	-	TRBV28	CASSPGRSYEQYF	TGTGCCAGCAGCCCCGGACGGTCCTACGAGCAGTACTTC
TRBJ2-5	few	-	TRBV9	CASSAHQETQYF	TGTGCCAGCAGCGCCCACCAAGAGACCCAGTACTTC
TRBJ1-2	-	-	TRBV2	CASSDLRAGEGGYTF	TGTGCCAGCAGTGATTTAAGGGCGGGGGAAGGTGGCTACACCTTC
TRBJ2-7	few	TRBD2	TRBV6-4	CASTIGTSEQYF	TGTGCCAGCACCATAGGGACTAGCGAGCAGTACTTC
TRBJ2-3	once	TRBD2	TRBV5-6	CASSRLAGVTDTQYF	TGTGCCAGCAGTAGACTAGCGGGAGTCACAGATACGCAGTATTTT
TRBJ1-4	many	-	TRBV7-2	CASSLKWNSNEKLFF	TGTGCCAGCAGCTTGAAATGGAATTCGAATGAAAAACTGTTTTTT
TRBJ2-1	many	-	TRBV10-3	CAISDSATGGGRSYNEQFF	TGTGCCATCAGTGACTCAGCTACCGGGGGCGGGAGATCCTACAATGAGCAGTTCTTC
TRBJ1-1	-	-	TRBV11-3	CASSLGQGTEAFF	TGTGCCAGCAGCTTAGGGCAGGGCACTGAAGCTTTCTTT
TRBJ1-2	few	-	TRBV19	CASTSRGYGYTF	TGTGCCAGTACCTCAAGGGGTTATGGCTACACCTTC
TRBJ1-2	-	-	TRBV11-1	CASSINRDQEGYTF	TGTGCCAGCAGCATAAACCGGGACCAGGAGGGCTACACCTTC
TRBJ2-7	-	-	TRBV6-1	CASNSYEQYF	TGTGCCAGCAATTCCTACGAGCAGTACTTC
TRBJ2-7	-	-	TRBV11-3	CASSSPGRPYEQYF	TGTGCCAGCAGCTCCCCAGGGAGGCCCTACGAGCAGTACTTC
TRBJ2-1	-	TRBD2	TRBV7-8	CASITGRASVHNEQFF	TGTGCCAGTATCACCGGGAGGGCTAGCGTACACAATGAGCAGTTCTTC
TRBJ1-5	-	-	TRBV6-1	CASSESPPRGNQPQHF	TGTGCCAGCAGTGAATCCCCACCAAGGGGGAATCAGCCCCAGCATTTT
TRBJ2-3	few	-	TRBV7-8	CASSLAGGPGDTQYF	TGTGCCAGCAGCTTAGCGGGGGGCCCGGGAGATACGCAGTATTTT